This TCR beta chain was observed in a study of Ad26.COV2.S vaccination and SARS-CoV-2 variants. Study background: Ad26.COV2.S arm of COV1001 included the donor. Study findings and constraints: Comparability of non-spike TCR breadth was observed across vaccine and placebo recipients. While placebo recipients had lower spike-specific TCR breadth, vaccine recipients had more.

The CDR3 totals 14 residues. V was cut by 2 bases and J by 5 bases, with 12 bases left in between. Germline V CDR1 and CDR2: ENHRY, SYGVKD. Treatment defined: 15 to 20 received Ad26.COV2.S at low or high dose, single or two shots; roughly 5 received placebo; per-sample allocation not given. It was on day 63 after the first vaccine or placebo injection that samples were taken. This person who donated was an adult of 18-55 years in Boston. Data came from immunoSEQ multiplex PCR; TCRdb stores just in-frame clones and leaves some out. The table has about 680,000 clones, more than 80% seen once. On this clone: What it binds is not known.

The chain links TRBV10-3 to TRBJ1-2, with a possible D match to TRBD1 (5 bases). Sequencing used peripheral blood, obtained in a trial of Ad26.COV2.S vaccine versus placebo. The sequence was collected from a person aged 18 to 65 who received the Ad26.COV2.S COVID-19 vaccine or a placebo. CDR3 sequence reads: CAISERGGQYGYTF. DNA for the CDR3: TGTGCCATCAGTGAGAGGGGCGGACAATATGGCTACACCTTC.